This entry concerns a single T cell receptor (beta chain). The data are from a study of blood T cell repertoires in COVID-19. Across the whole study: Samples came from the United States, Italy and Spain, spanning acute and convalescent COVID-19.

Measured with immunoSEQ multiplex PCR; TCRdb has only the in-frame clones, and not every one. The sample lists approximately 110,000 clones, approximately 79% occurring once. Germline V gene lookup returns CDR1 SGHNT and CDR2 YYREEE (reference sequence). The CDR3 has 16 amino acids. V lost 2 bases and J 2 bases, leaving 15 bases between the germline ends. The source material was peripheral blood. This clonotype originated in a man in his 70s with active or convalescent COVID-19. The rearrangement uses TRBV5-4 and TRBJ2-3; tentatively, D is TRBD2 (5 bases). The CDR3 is CASSFWLADNTDTQYF. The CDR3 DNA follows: TGTGCCAGCAGCTTTTGGCTAGCAGACAACACAGATACGCAGTATTTT.